These 13 T cell receptor beta chains came from one sample sequenced in a study of blood T cell repertoires in COVID-19. TCRdb keeps only in-frame clones here, not all; method: immunoSEQ multiplex PCR. Among about 160,000 clones, 92% were seen once, and the ten largest hold about 4.6%. Sequences were obtained from peripheral blood. The origin of the receptors is a man aged 25 to 40 with COVID-19, enrolled during active disease.

V is TRBV2 and J is TRBJ1-6, with a tentative D call TRBD1 (5 bases). Per the germline V gene, CDR1 is SNHLY and CDR2 is FYNNEI. The germline V and J ends were trimmed by 3 bases and 7 bases, with 13 bases remaining between them. CDR3 length: 15 residues. CDR3: CASSDPGGGNSPLHF. CDR3 DNA sequence: TGTGCCAGCAGTGACCCTGGGGGGGGAAATTCACCCCTCCACTTT.

V usage is TRBV3-1 (or the pseudogene TRBV3-2) and J usage is TRBJ1-2; unclear D gene. The CDR3 loop spans 14 amino acids. V lost 4 bases, J lost 7 bases, and 16 bases lay in between. Germline V gene sequence: CDR1 LGHDT, CDR2 YNNKEL (reference sequence). The CDR3 DNA reads as TGTGCCAGCAGCCCCCTGGGGAGGGTCCCTGGCTACACCTTC. Translation gives CASSPLGRVPGYTF.

This chain links TRBV27 with TRBJ2-7, with 10 bases fitting TRBD1. The V gene's germline CDR1 is MNHEY and CDR2 SMNVEV (reference sequence). The CDR3 has 15 amino acids. V was pared by 3 bases and J by 5 bases, with 7 bases of the junction left unmatched. This chain's CDR3 is CASSLGGTGVHEQYF. Written as DNA, the CDR3 is TGTGCCAGCAGTTTGGGCGGGACAGGGGTCCACGAGCAGTACTTC.

The chain couples TRBV5-6 to TRBJ2-1; 8 bases are a match to TRBD2. The trim removed 1 base at V and 7 bases at J, leaving 4 bases unmatched. Germline V CDR1 and CDR2: SGHDT, YYEEEE. The CDR3 extends over 14 amino acids. The CDR3 loop is CASSLTSGGNEQFF. In DNA form, the CDR3 reads TGTGCCAGCAGCTTGACCAGCGGGGGAAATGAGCAGTTCTTC.

The J gene is TRBJ2-7, the V gene TRBV4-2, with unresolved D. The CDR3 is 15 residues long. Trimming removed 0 bases from V and 4 bases from J, with 13 bases in between. CDR1 and CDR2 from the germline V gene are LGHNA and YNFKEQ. CDR3 in amino acids: CASSQDRISRYEQYF. The CDR3 DNA reads as TGTGCCAGCAGCCAAGATCGGATCTCTAGGTACGAGCAGTACTTC.

The J gene is TRBJ1-2, the V gene TRBV27; 7 nucleotides line up with TRBD1. The ends lost 5 bases at V and 2 bases at J; junction bases unmatched: 11. Germline loops: CDR1 MNHEY, CDR2 SMNVEV (reference sequence). The CDR3 length is 16 residues. CDR3 amino acids: CASSASGTVVNYGYTF. The CDR3 DNA follows: TGTGCCAGCAGTGCTTCCGGGACAGTCGTCAACTATGGCTACACCTTC.

The CDR3 here is CASRRLGGPNEQFF. In nucleotides, the CDR3 is TGTGCCAGCAGAAGGTTGGGGGGGCCGAATGAGCAGTTCTTC. The chain combines TRBV7-2 with TRBJ2-1; tentatively, D is TRBD2 (7 bases). Trimming shortened V by 6 bases and J by 7 bases, and 16 bases separated the two germline ends. The CDR3 is 14 amino acids. Germline V gives CDR1 SGHTA, CDR2 FQGNSA.

The chain joins TRBV6-5 to TRBJ1-6, with D perhaps TRBD1 (6 bases). Trimming left V 6 bases short and J 9 bases short, with 15 bases between. The germline V gene encodes CDR1 MNHEY and CDR2 SVGAGI. This CDR3 has 14 amino acids. CDR3 in DNA: TGTGCCAGCAGGCTAACAGGGTGGGGTTCACCCCTCCACTTT. Amino acids: CASRLTGWGSPLHF.

CDR3 nucleotides: TGCAGTGCTAGCGGGACTGATACGCAGTATTTT. As protein: CSASGTDTQYF. The chain uses TRBV20-1 and TRBJ2-3; D possibly corresponds to TRBD2 (6 bases). The CDR3 extends over 11 amino acids. Germline CDR1 DFQATT, CDR2 SNEGSKA (reference sequence). V was pared by 3 bases and J by 6 bases, with 7 bases between.

This chain connects TRBV28 to TRBJ2-1; weak D call: TRBD2 (5 bases). The germline V and J ends were trimmed by 7 bases and 7 bases, with 20 bases remaining between them. Germline V gene data show CDR1 as MDHEN and CDR2 as SYDVKM. CDR3 length: 15 amino acids. This chain's CDR3 is CASTQPGRTGNEQFF. The CDR3 DNA reads TGTGCCAGCACCCAACCGGGCCGAACGGGGAATGAGCAGTTCTTC.

The chain uses TRBV5-1 and TRBJ1-2, with TRBD1 matching over 7 bases. Germline V gene lookup returns CDR1 SGHRS and CDR2 YFSETQ. The CDR3 totals 19 residues. J was trimmed by 7 bases and V by 4 bases; bases with no gene match: 25. In DNA, the CDR3 is TGCGCCAGCAGCCCGGACCCGGCCTCCGATACAGGGGATATTGGTGGCTACACCTTC. It specifies CASSPDPASDTGDIGGYTF.

The chain recombines TRBV28 with TRBJ1-1, with D tentatively TRBD1 (5 bases). Trimming left V 5 bases short and J 3 bases short, with 13 bases between. The CDR3 runs 14 residues. Germline V gene data show CDR1 as MDHEN and CDR2 as SYDVKM. The CDR3 sequence is CASSPGRQYTEAFF. As DNA, the CDR3 is TGTGCCAGCAGTCCCGGCCGACAGTACACTGAAGCTTTCTTT.

V usage is TRBV18 and J usage is TRBJ2-1; a possible D gene is TRBD1 (6 bases). The CDR3 runs 15 residues. Germline V CDR1 and CDR2: KGHSH, LQKENI. V dropped 6 bases and J dropped 0 bases, with 12 bases sitting between them. This CDR3 reads CASSRTEISYNEQFF. The CDR3 DNA is TGTGCCAGCTCCAGGACAGAAATCTCCTACAATGAGCAGTTCTTC.